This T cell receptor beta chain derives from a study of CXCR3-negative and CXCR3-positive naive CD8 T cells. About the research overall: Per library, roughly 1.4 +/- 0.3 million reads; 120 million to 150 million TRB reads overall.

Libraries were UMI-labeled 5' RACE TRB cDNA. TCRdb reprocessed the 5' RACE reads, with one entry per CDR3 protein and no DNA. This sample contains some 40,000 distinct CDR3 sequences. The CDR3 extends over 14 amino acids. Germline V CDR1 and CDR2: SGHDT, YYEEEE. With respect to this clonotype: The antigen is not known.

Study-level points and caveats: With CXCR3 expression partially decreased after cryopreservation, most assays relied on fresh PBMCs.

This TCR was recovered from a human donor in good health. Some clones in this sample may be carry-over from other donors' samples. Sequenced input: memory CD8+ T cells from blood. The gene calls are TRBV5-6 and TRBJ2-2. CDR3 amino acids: CASSLVPNTGELFF.